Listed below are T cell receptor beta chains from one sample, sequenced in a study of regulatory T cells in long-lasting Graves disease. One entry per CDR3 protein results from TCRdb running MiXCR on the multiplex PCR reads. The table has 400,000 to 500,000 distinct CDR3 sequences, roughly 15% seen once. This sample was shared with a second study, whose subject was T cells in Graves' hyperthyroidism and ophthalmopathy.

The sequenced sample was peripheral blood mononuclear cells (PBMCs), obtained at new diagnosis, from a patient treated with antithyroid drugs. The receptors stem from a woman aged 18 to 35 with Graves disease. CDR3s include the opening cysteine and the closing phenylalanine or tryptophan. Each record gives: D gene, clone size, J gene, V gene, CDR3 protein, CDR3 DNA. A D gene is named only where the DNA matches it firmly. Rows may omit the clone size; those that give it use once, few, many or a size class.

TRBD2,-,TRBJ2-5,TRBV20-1,CSAKRRERETQHF,TGCAGTGCGAAGCGGAGGGAGCGGGAGACCCAGCACTTC
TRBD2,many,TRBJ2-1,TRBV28,CASSFPPRGLAGFTYNEQFF,TGTGCCAGCAGTTTCCCCCCGCGAGGGCTAGCGGGCTTCACCTACAATGAGCAGTTCTTC
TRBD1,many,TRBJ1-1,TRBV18,CASSPEGAGTEAFF,TGTGCCAGCTCACCTGAGGGGGCTGGCACTGAAGCTTTCTTT
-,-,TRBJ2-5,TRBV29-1,CSVVRVGGGLGETQYF,TGCAGCGTTGTCCGGGTTGGAGGGGGCCTCGGAGAGACCCAGTACTTC
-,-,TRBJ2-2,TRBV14,CASSQDPQGDTGELFF,TGTGCCAGCAGCCAAGATCCACAGGGTGACACCGGGGAGCTGTTTTTT
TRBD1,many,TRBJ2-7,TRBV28,CASSWTGTGRVEQYF,TGTGCCAGCAGTTGGACCGGGACAGGGAGAGTAGAGCAGTACTTC
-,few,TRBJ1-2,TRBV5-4,CASSLDSLLNYGYTF,TGTGCCAGCAGCTTGGACTCTCTCCTAAACTATGGCTACACCTTC
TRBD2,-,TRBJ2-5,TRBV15,CATIGGLAGRETQYF,TGTGCCACCATTGGGGGACTAGCGGGACGGGAGACCCAGTACTTC
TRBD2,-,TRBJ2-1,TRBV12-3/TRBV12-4,CASQTSGRFNEQFF,TGTGCCAGCCAGACTAGCGGGAGGTTCAATGAGCAGTTCTTC
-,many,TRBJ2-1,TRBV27,CASSLRGGGEQFF,TGTGCCAGCAGTTTGAGGGGGGGCGGTGAGCAGTTCTTC
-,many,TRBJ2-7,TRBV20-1,CSAPASSYEQYF,TGCAGTGCCCCGGCGAGCTCCTACGAGCAGTACTTC
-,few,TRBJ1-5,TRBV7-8,CASSLDLGGPPMNTQHF,TGTGCCAGCAGCTTAGATTTAGGGGGACCGCCGATGAATACGCAGCATTTT
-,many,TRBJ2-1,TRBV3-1,CASRPSQGGRLNEQFF,TGTGCCAGCAGACCTTCCCAGGGGGGGAGGTTGAATGAGCAGTTCTTC
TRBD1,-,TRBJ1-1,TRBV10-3,CAISGGQKNTEAFF,TGTGCCATCAGTGGGGGACAGAAGAACACTGAAGCTTTCTTT
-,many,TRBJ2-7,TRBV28,CASSFSRIYEQYF,TGTGCCAGCAGCTTTTCCAGGATCTACGAGCAGTACTTC
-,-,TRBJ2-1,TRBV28,CASRGLEPYNEQFF,TGTGCCAGCAGGGGCCTAGAACCCTACAATGAGCAGTTCTTC
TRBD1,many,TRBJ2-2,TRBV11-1,CASRTGQGLAGELFF,TGTGCCAGCAGGACGGGACAGGGGCTCGCCGGGGAGCTGTTTTTT
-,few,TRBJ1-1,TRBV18,CASSPSGARAWGTEAFF,TGTGCCAGCTCACCATCTGGGGCCCGCGCATGGGGCACTGAAGCTTTCTTT
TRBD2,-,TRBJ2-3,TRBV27,CASCLGLAGTDTQYF,TGTGCCAGCTGCTTGGGACTAGCGGGGACAGATACGCAGTATTTT
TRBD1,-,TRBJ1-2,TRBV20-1,CSANPGQSLYGYTF,TGCAGTGCGAACCCGGGACAGTCGCTCTATGGCTACACCTTC
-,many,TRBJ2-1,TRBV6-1,CASSPDLGVGYNEQFF,TGTGCCAGCAGTCCCGATCTTGGGGTCGGATACAATGAGCAGTTCTTC
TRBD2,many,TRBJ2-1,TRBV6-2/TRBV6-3,CASSRQLAEYNEQFF,TGTGCCAGCAGTAGACAACTAGCGGAGTACAATGAGCAGTTCTTC
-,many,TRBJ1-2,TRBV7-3,CASSSMSRMAGYTF,TGTGCCAGCAGCTCAATGTCTAGGATGGCTGGCTACACCTTC
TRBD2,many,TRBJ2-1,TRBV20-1,CSARDPRWKRGSYNEQFF,TGCAGTGCTAGAGATCCAAGGTGGAAGCGGGGCTCCTACAATGAGCAGTTCTTC
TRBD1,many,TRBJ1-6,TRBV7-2,CASSPDRINSPLHF,TGTGCCAGCAGCCCGGACAGGATTAATTCACCCCTCCACTTT
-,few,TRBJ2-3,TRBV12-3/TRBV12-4,CASRASDAGKTDTQYF,TGTGCCAGCAGGGCTAGCGACGCGGGTAAAACAGATACGCAGTATTTT
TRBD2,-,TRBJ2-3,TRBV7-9,CASSFLAGGYTDTQYF,TGTGCCAGCAGCTTCTTAGCGGGAGGCTACACAGATACGCAGTATTTT
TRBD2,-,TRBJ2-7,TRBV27,CASTLCGRNTYEQYF,TGTGCCAGCACCTTGTGCGGGAGGAATACCTACGAGCAGTACTTC
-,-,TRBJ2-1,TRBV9,CASSASGWTSYNEQFF,TGTGCCAGCAGCGCCTCCGGCTGGACATCCTACAATGAGCAGTTCTTC
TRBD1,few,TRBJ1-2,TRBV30,CAWSSSDRDYGYTF,TGTGCCTGGAGTAGTTCGGACAGGGACTATGGCTACACCTTC
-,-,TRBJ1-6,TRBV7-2,CASSRQRESPLHF,TGTGCCAGCAGCCGCCAACGAGAGTCACCCCTCCACTTT
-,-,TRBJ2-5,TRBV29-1,CSVERTGGSKETQYF,TGCAGCGTTGAACGAACAGGTGGGTCTAAAGAGACCCAGTACTTC
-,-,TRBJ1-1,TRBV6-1,CASIRLWGMNTEAFF,TGTGCCAGCATCCGATTGTGGGGGATGAACACTGAAGCTTTCTTT
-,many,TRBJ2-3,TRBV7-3,CASSLLGSGTDTQYF,TGTGCCAGCAGCTTACTCGGTAGCGGCACAGATACGCAGTATTTT
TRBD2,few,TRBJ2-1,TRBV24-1,CATSRLAKREVIDNEQFF,TGTGCCACCAGTCGTTTGGCAAAGCGGGAGGTCATCGACAATGAGCAGTTCTTC
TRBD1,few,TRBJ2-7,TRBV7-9,CASSLDRRQGGYEQYF,TGTGCCAGCAGCTTAGATCGCCGACAGGGTGGCTACGAGCAGTACTTC
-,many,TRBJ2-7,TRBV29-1,CSVSGGLREQYF,TGCAGCGTTTCAGGGGGGCTTCGGGAGCAGTACTTC
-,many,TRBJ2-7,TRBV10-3,CAISERGGYYEQYF,TGTGCCATCAGTGAGAGGGGGGGCTACTACGAGCAGTACTTC
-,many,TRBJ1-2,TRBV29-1,CSVEGVGMGDGYTF,TGCAGCGTTGAAGGGGTCGGGATGGGGGATGGCTACACCTTC
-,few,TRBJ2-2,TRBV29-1,CSVYLQGGNTGELFF,TGCAGCGTTTACCTCCAGGGGGGAAACACCGGGGAGCTGTTTTTT